Reported below is one TCR beta chain. Amplification used 60 Vbeta primers and 13 Jbeta primers. Sequencing was performed with immunoSEQ multiplex PCR; in TCRdb, only in-frame clones are kept and a portion is missing. The data contain fewer than 150,000 clones, 80% of them singletons. This record comes from a study of cytomegalovirus exposure and HLA in healthy donors. CDR1 and CDR2 from the germline V gene are SGHRS and YFSETQ. V lost 5 bases and J lost 3; bases outside the gene matches: 0. This CDR3 region has 14 residues. The V gene is TRBV5-1, the J gene TRBJ2-1; TRBD2 aligns across 12 bases. Sequencing used PBMCs. The TCR originated in a female donor in good health and CMV-seronegative. The CDR3 spells CASRLAGGYNEQFF. As DNA, the CDR3 is TGCGCCAGCAGACTAGCGGGAGGCTACAATGAGCAGTTCTTC.